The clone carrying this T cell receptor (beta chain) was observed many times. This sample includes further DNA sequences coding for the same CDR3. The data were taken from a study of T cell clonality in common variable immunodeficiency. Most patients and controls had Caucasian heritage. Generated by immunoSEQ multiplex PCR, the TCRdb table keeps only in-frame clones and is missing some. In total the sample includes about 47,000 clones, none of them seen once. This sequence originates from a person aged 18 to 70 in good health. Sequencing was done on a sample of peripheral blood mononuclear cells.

The CDR3 sequence is CASSLTANYGYTF. Incomplete CDR3 DNA: TGCGCCAGCAGCTTGACGGCTAACTATGGC. The chain couples TRBV5-1 to TRBJ1-2; D gene ambiguous. Sequencing ends 3 residues short of the CDR3 end; the germline J gene provides the rest. Germline V gene lookup returns CDR1 SGHRS and CDR2 YFSETQ. The V end lost 1 base, the J end lost 0 bases, and 4 bases lay between the germline ends. The CDR3 is 13 amino acids.